The rows below give T cell receptor beta chains drawn from one sample of a study of T cells in Graves' hyperthyroidism and ophthalmopathy. Each CDR3 protein is one row after TCRdb ran MiXCR on the multiplex PCR reads. The data show about 590,000 distinct CDR3 sequences, less than 20% seen once. The material sequenced was blood. Receptors were obtained from a woman aged 25 to 45 with Graves' hyperthyroidism. CDR3s include the opening cysteine and the closing phenylalanine or tryptophan. D genes are given only for firm matches. The size of a clone is reported for some rows only, either as once, few or many, or as a class for expanded clones.

TRBJ2-5 - TRBV3-1 - TGTGCCAGCGGCCAAGATCTAACTAGTGGTTTCCAGTACTTC CASGQDLTSGFQYF
TRBJ2-5 many TRBV10-3 TRBD2 TGTGCCATCAGTGAGGCTAGCGGGAGGGCCGGCCAAGAGACCCAGTACTTC CAISEASGRAGQETQYF
TRBJ2-2 few TRBV18 - TGTGCCAGCTCACCAATGGCAGAAAACACCGGGGAGCTGTTTTTT CASSPMAENTGELFF
TRBJ2-7 many TRBV6-5 TRBD1 TGTGCCAGCAGCTTCCCTTCCGGGACAGGGGGCGAGCAGTACTTC CASSFPSGTGGEQYF
TRBJ2-6 few TRBV12-3/TRBV12-4 - TGTGCCAGCAGTTTAGCGCGTTCTGGGGCCAACGTCCTGACTTTC CASSLARSGANVLTF
TRBJ2-7 once TRBV13 - TGCGCCAGCGGCTTGGCCCTTGCCTCCTACGAGCAGTACTTC CASGLALASYEQYF
TRBJ2-1 many TRBV29-1 - TGCAGCGTTGAAAGAGTTTACAATGAGCAGTTCTTC CSVERVYNEQFF
TRBJ1-5 many TRBV27 - TGTGCCAGCAGTTTCCATCGACCACCCCGGTCCGGAGGGATTTATAGCAATCAGCCCCAGCATTTT CASSFHRPPRSGGIYSNQPQHF
TRBJ2-1 many TRBV7-3 TRBD1 TGTGCCAGCAGCCTCCAGGGGACAGATTCCTACAATGAGCAGTTCTTC CASSLQGTDSYNEQFF
TRBJ2-1 - TRBV20-1 TRBD2 TGCAGTGCTAGGGGACTAGCGGGAGTTCCGAATGAGCAGTTCTTC CSARGLAGVPNEQFF
TRBJ1-6 many TRBV3-1 TRBD1 TGTGCCAGCAGCCAGCCGGGACAGACAGGTTCATCCCTCCACTTT CASSQPGQTGSSLHF
TRBJ1-2 - TRBV18 - TGTGCCAGCTCCCCCGCCGGACAGACGATCACAAACTATGGCTACACCTTC CASSPAGQTITNYGYTF
TRBJ2-4 many TRBV5-1 - TGCGCCAGCAGCATTGAGGGTCAGGGCCCAAACATTCAGTACTTC CASSIEGQGPNIQYF
TRBJ2-1 few TRBV28 - TGTGCCAGCAGTTTAATTTCGACCGCTTCTCGCAATGAGCAGTTCTTC CASSLISTASRNEQFF
TRBJ1-1 many TRBV4-2 - TGTGCCAGCAGCCAAGATAGAGCGCTGAACACTGAAGCTTTCTTT CASSQDRALNTEAFF
TRBJ1-1 many TRBV6-1 - TGTGCCAGCAGTGTGTACAGAAACACTGAAGCTTTCTTT CASSVYRNTEAFF
TRBJ2-5 few TRBV5-4 TRBD1 TGTGCCAGCAGCGGACGGACAGGGTCGGGTATGGAGACCCAGTACTTC CASSGRTGSGMETQYF
TRBJ2-1 many TRBV11-2 TRBD2 TGTGCCAGCAGCTCCCTTGGGACTAGCGGGAGTTCAAATGAGCAGTTCTTC CASSSLGTSGSSNEQFF
TRBJ1-4 many TRBV2 - TGTGCCAGCAGTGGGGGGGTTGCGGCTAATGAAAAACTGTTTTTT CASSGGVAANEKLFF
TRBJ2-7 many TRBV28 - TGTGCCAGCAGTATAGTACGTGGAACCAGCTCCTACGAGCAGTACTTC CASSIVRGTSSYEQYF
TRBJ2-7 many TRBV6-2/TRBV6-3 - TGTGCCAGCAGCTGGGAAGACATATACGAGCAGTACTTC CASSWEDIYEQYF
TRBJ1-6 many TRBV5-1 - TGCGCCAGCAGCCCGCAGGGGTTCAATAGGTCACCCCTCCACTTT CASSPQGFNRSPLHF